This T cell receptor (beta chain) was sequenced in a study of T cells in Graves' hyperthyroidism and ophthalmopathy. Study-wide results and limits: The model foresaw ophthalmopathy a median around 6.4 months prior to onset.

What was amplified from RNA transcripts were TCR beta CDR3 regions. HTBI primers were the set used in a first-round RT-PCR of the TCR CDR3. Via MiXCR, TCRdb re-called the multiplex PCR reads, giving one row per CDR3 protein. The top ten hold almost 35% of the sample, which has some 340,000 distinct CDR3 sequences, around 13% seen once. V shed 0 bases and J shed 6 bases, with 18 bases lying between them. This CDR3 region has 16 residues. Germline CDR1 is MNHEY and CDR2 is SVGAGI. About this clonotype: The antigen remains unidentified.

Among ophthalmopathy patients, the Clinical Activity Score reached at least 3, the NOSPECS grade reached at least 4, and duration remained under 3 months. Uncontrolled infection, other autoimmune disease, pregnancy or lactation barred patients from enrollment. From 10 ml of fresh peripheral blood, PBMCs were isolated. This chain links TRBV6-5 with TRBJ2-7; D may be TRBD1 (5 bases). The clonotype comes from a woman aged 40 to 50 with Graves' ophthalmopathy. The sample consisted of blood. The CDR3 DNA follows: TGTGCCAGCAGTTACTCATTCGGAAACAGGCCGTGCGAGCAGTACTTC. Protein sequence: CASSYSFGNRPCEQYF.